A few counts support the clone carrying this T cell receptor (beta chain). Its antigen is still unknown. The data were obtained in a study of cytomegalovirus exposure and HLA in healthy donors. Broader study findings: Productive rates of about 87% or about 30% were seen for most TCR beta V segments in an earlier analysis. Relative to equally common others, HLA-associated TCR beta chains showed greater clonal expansion in a later analysis.

Germline CDR1 KGHSH, CDR2 LQKENI. The CDR3 is 16 amino acids. The V and J ends lost 2 bases and 7 bases, in that order; junction bases with no gene match: 4. Vbeta (60) and Jbeta (13) primers were used in the PCR. The table came from immunoSEQ multiplex PCR; TCRdb's copy has only in-frame clones and leaves some out. This table holds tens of thousands of clones, 82% found once. Among the donors, all were healthy bone marrow donors. The TCR comes from a young woman in good health and CMV-seronegative. The chain carries TRBV18 and TRBJ2-1; the match to TRBD2 covers 14 bases. What was sequenced was PBMCs. The CDR3 protein is CASSPATSGRANEQFF. CDR3 nucleotide sequence: TGTGCCAGCTCACCAGCGACTAGCGGGAGGGCTAATGAGCAGTTCTTC.